This TCR beta chain appears in the sequencing data of a study of molecular identifiers for immune sequencing clone quantification. The CDR3 totals 15 residues. Germline V gives CDR1 SQVTM, CDR2 ANQGSEA. J gave up 6 bases and V 6 bases, and 14 bases lay outside the gene matches. Naive CD8 T cell sorting was performed on the CD8+CD4-CCR7+CD45RA+ phenotype. Overall study findings and caveats: Clones above 20 RNA copies contained over 98% of effector molecules and under 1% of naive molecules. Spiked Jurkat TCR RNA equivalent to one cell was reportedly detectable in about a million naive cells.

Preparation of the bulk TCR libraries relied on previously described methods and listed TCR primers. From the PCR reads, TCRdb called clonotypes with MiXCR, one entry per CDR3 protein. The data hold around 480,000 distinct CDR3 sequences, with around 23% observed a single time. Turning to this clonotype: Its specificity is unknown.

Sequencing was performed on naive CD8+ T cells from blood, with Jurkat cell RNA spiked in. Subset noted: FACS-sorted CD8+CD4-CCR7+CD45RA+ naive T cells. This receptor was obtained from a human donor in good health. Some libraries in this study had Jurkat cell RNA spiked in. The rearrangement uses TRBV29-1 and TRBJ1-1; 9 nucleotides match TRBD1. The CDR3 DNA sequence: TGCAGCGTGGTAGGGACAGGGCTTTTGTTCCCTGAAGCTTTCTTT. Amino acid sequence: CSVVGTGLLFPEAFF. Full variable domain (missing parts from reference TRBV29-1 and TRBJ1-1): SAVISQKPSRDICQRGTSLTIQCQVDSQVTMMFWYRQQPGQSLTLIATANQGSEATYESGFVIDKFPISRPNLTFSTLTVSNMSPEDSSIYLCSVVGTGLLFPEAFFGQGTRLTVV.